This TCR beta chain emerged from a study of OX40 agonist ivuxolimab in advanced cancers. Study-level results: Averaging showed that CD8+ T cells had more expanded clones than CD4+ did. The study did not work out the antigen specificity of the expanded peripheral T cells.

Autoimmune disease history or systemic immunosuppression was exclusionary. At baseline, cycle 4 day 1, and cycle 7 day 1, blood was sampled. The V end was cut by 7 bases, the J end by 4 bases, with 16 bases between. CDR3 length equals 14 residues. Germline CDR1 and CDR2: LNHDA and SQIVND (reference sequence). Repertoires were generated with immunoSEQ multiplex PCR, while TCRdb's copy carries only in-frame clones and drops some. The sample consists of 45,000 or so clones, about 85% of them appearing once. This clone appeared a few times. Its target is unknown. The sample here was CD4+ or CD8+ T cells sorted from blood, taken in a trial of the OX40 agonist ivuxolimab. The TCR sequence derives from an adult with an advanced solid tumor such as melanoma, head and neck, liver or kidney cancer. This sequence joins TRBV19 and TRBJ1-2; the D gene is possibly TRBD1 (5 bases). The CDR3 DNA reads TGTGCCAGTACCAATTCCGGGACGGTCTATGGCTACACCTTC. Protein product: CASTNSGTVYGYTF.